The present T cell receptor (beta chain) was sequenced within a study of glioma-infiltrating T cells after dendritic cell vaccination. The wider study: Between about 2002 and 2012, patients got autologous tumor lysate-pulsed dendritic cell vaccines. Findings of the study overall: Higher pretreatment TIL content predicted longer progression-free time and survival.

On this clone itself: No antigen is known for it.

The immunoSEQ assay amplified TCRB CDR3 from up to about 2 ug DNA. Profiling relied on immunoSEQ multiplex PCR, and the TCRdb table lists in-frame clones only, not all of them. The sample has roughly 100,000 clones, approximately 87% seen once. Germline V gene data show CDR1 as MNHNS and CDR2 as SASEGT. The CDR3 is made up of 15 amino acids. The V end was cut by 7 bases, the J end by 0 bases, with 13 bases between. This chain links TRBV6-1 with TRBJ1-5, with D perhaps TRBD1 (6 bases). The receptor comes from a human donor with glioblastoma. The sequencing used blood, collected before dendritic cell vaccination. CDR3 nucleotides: TGTGCCAGCACTAGGGGGTTCGGTAGCAATCAGCCCCAGCATTTT. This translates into CASTRGFGSNQPQHF.